The next 27 T cell receptor beta chains were all read from a single sample in a study of vaccination and CD4 T cells after COVID-19. The Oncomine TCR Beta short-read assay was what sequenced the DNA obtained from cultured CD4+ T cells. TCRdb redid the calling of the PCR reads with MiXCR, one entry per CDR3 protein. Among about 7,100 distinct CDR3 sequences listed, 46% were seen once. As for treatment: roughly ten-day PBMC culture with coronavirus spike peptide pools or control peptides (ViraFEST assay). The collection of CD4+ T cells from the unexposed donor took place before the COVID-19 pandemic (2011-2018). These receptors are not linked to any known antigen. Input material: CD4+ T cells from blood, cultured in vitro. Every receptor here comes from a human donor in good health.

This clonotype appeared a few times. The chain carries TRBV6-1 and TRBJ1-1; 7 bases fit TRBD1. Germline V gene sequence: CDR1 MNHNS, CDR2 SASEGT. The V and J ends lost 7 bases and 5 bases, in that order; junction bases with no gene match: 4. The CDR3 spans 12 residues. The CDR3: CASTTGRTEAFF. CDR3 DNA sequence: TGTGCCAGCACGACAGGGAGGACTGAAGCTTTCTTT.

The chain carries TRBV6-1 and TRBJ2-3; perhaps TRBD1 as D (5 bases). The CDR3 is 15 amino acids. V lost 6 bases, J lost 0 bases, and 13 bases lay in between. The germline gives CDR1 MNHNS, CDR2 SASEGT. For the CDR3, the DNA is TGTGCCAGCAGCTCTCAGGGTTCGAGCACAGATACGCAGTATTTT. Its translation: CASSSQGSSTDTQYF.

This CDR3 reads CASSPSDNYNSPLHF. The CDR3 coding sequence is TGTGCCAGCTCACCATCGGACAACTATAATTCACCCCTCCACTTT. The chain couples TRBV18 to TRBJ1-6; D is possibly TRBD1 (5 bases). The CDR3 is made up of 15 amino acids. Trimming took 2 bases from V and 3 from J, leaving 8 bases between them. Per germline, CDR1 KGHSH and CDR2 LQKENI.

The rearrangement uses TRBV29-1 and TRBJ2-1, with D tentatively TRBD1 (6 bases). Germline lookup yields CDR1 SQVTM and CDR2 ANQGSEA. This CDR3 comprises 12 residues. Between the trimmed V and J ends, which lost 3 bases and 8 bases, there was a span of 11 bases. The CDR3 bases are TGCAGCGTTGATGACAGGCCTTATGAGCAGTTCTTC. It is translated as CSVDDRPYEQFF.

This chain links TRBV5-1 with TRBJ2-5; the match to TRBD2 covers 13 bases. With V trimmed by 0 bases and J by 5 bases, 4 bases remained unmatched. Germline V gene sequence: CDR1 SGHRS, CDR2 YFSETQ. The CDR3 is made up of 16 amino acids. The CDR3 loop is CASSLVLAGGQETQYF. The CDR3, as DNA: TGCGCCAGCAGCTTGGTACTAGCGGGGGGGCAGGAGACCCAGTACTTC.

This rearrangement joins TRBV30 to TRBJ2-7; D remains unclear. Germline CDR1 is GTSNPN and CDR2 is SVGIG (reference sequence). V gave up 2 bases and J gave up 4 bases, with 6 bases separating them. This CDR3 is built from 11 residues. Here the CDR3 reads CAWSSPYEQYF. The CDR3 region has the DNA TGTGCCTGGAGTTCCCCATACGAGCAGTACTTC.

This chain joins TRBV9 and TRBJ2-7, with 14 bases identical to TRBD2. V lost 2 bases to trimming and J lost 2 bases; unmatched junction nucleotides: 3. The CDR3 has 16 amino acids. Per germline, CDR1 SGDLS and CDR2 YYNGEE. The CDR3 coding sequence is TGTGCCAGCAGCGTTGGACTAGCGGGGGGACCCTACGAGCAGTACTTC. The encoded protein is CASSVGLAGGPYEQYF.

CDR3 loop: CASSSTGKTQYF. The CDR3 DNA is TGTGCCAGCAGCTCAACCGGGAAGACCCAGTACTTC. The gene calls are TRBV7-6 and TRBJ2-5; D is possibly TRBD2 (5 bases). The CDR3 loop spans 12 amino acids. V lost 4 bases and J 6 bases, leaving 9 bases between the germline ends. The V gene's germline CDR1 is SGHVS and CDR2 FNYEAQ.

This clonotype showed up just a few times. The V call is TRBV20-1, the J call TRBJ1-5; the D gene is possibly TRBD1 (6 bases). V lost 6 bases, J lost 5 bases, and 17 bases lay in between. This CDR3 is 14 amino acids long. CDR1 DFQATT and CDR2 SNEGSKA come from the germline V gene (reference sequence). Here the CDR3 reads CSATAGARDQPQHF. DNA for the CDR3: TGCAGTGCAACTGCAGGGGCCCGGGATCAGCCCCAGCATTTT.

V is TRBV19 and J is TRBJ1-2; D unclear. CDR1 and CDR2 from the germline V gene are LNHDA and SQIVND (reference sequence). This CDR3 is built from 12 residues. V was shortened by 6 bases and J by 5 bases, with 10 bases between the two germline ends. The CDR3 loop reads CASRQTDYGYTF. The DNA of the CDR3 is TGTGCCAGTAGACAGACCGATTATGGCTACACCTTC.

This chain uses TRBV20-1 with TRBJ2-3, with 8 bases identical to TRBD1. The CDR3 spans 17 residues. Germline V CDR1 and CDR2: DFQATT, SNEGSKA (reference sequence). The V segment lost 2 bases and the J segment 4 bases; nucleotides outside the gene matches: 14. CDR3 sequence: CSARSAPWDRIPDTQYF. CDR3 bases: TGCAGTGCTAGATCTGCCCCATGGGACAGGATCCCAGATACGCAGTATTTT.

V usage is TRBV20-1 and J usage is TRBJ2-1; D uncertain. CDR1 is DFQATT and CDR2 is SNEGSKA in the germline V gene (reference sequence). This CDR3 has 14 residues. Trimming removed 3 bases at V and 0 bases at J, with 9 bases between. CDR3 nucleotides: TGCAGTGCTAGTCCACGGAGCTCCTACAATGAGCAGTTCTTC. The encoded protein is CSASPRSSYNEQFF.

The chain has TRBV12-3 or TRBV12-4 and TRBJ2-7, with 11 bases identical to TRBD1. CDR3 length: 17 residues. The V and J ends lost 1 base and 3 bases, in that order; junction bases with no gene match: 8. The CDR3 nucleotides are TGTGCCAGCAGTTTAGTCCGGGACAGGGGGGAAAACTACGAGCAGTACTTC. Its translation is CASSLVRDRGENYEQYF.

The chain links TRBV20-1 to TRBJ2-7, with a tentative D call TRBD2 (6 bases). Germline CDR1 and CDR2: DFQATT and SNEGSKA (reference sequence). Trimming pared 4 bases from V and 7 bases from J, leaving 20 bases between. This CDR3 has 14 amino acids. The CDR3 here is CSAIRGGSAREQYF. The DNA for the CDR3 is TGCAGTGCTATACGGGGAGGCTCAGCGAGGGAGCAGTACTTC.

Only one count was recorded for this clonotype. The chain recombines TRBV25-1 with TRBJ1-1; D is undetermined. This CDR3 is 15 amino acids long. The V end lost 3 bases, the J end lost 3 bases, and 14 bases lay between the germline ends. Per the germline V gene, CDR1 is MGHDK and CDR2 is SYGVNS. CDR3 region: CASSDLGGTHTEAFF. CDR3 coding DNA: TGTGCCAGCAGTGATCTCGGCGGCACTCACACTGAAGCTTTCTTT.

This chain uses TRBV30 with TRBJ1-5; D is unclear. V gave up 2 bases and J gave up 2 bases, with 7 bases separating them. Germline assignment: CDR1 GTSNPN and CDR2 SVGIG (reference sequence). The CDR3 totals 13 residues. As DNA, the CDR3 is TGTGCCTGGAGTAGCCTGGGCAATCAGCCCCAGCATTTT. Translation: CAWSSLGNQPQHF.

This clonotype has just a few counts. DNA for the CDR3: TGTGCCAGTAGTATGAGACGGGACTCTGGAAACACCATATATTTT. Amino acids: CASSMRRDSGNTIYF. The genes are TRBV19 and TRBJ1-3; D is uncertain. The V end lost 3 bases, the J end lost 0 bases, and 9 bases lay between the germline ends. CDR1 and CDR2 from the germline V gene are LNHDA and SQIVND (reference sequence). The CDR3 totals 15 residues.

V is TRBV7-9 and J is TRBJ1-2; 8 bases align to TRBD1. Germline V lookup: CDR1 SEHNR, CDR2 FQNEAQ (reference sequence). The CDR3 consists of 15 residues. The trim removed 5 bases at V and 5 bases at J, leaving 10 bases unmatched. CDR3 sequence reads: CASSPRSDRGYGYTF. The CDR3 region has the DNA TGTGCCAGCAGCCCCAGGAGCGACAGGGGTTATGGCTACACCTTC.

The chain carries TRBV6-5 and TRBJ2-7, with a tentative D call TRBD2 (7 bases). This CDR3 has 16 residues. Trimming removed 2 bases from V and 0 bases from J, with 14 bases in between. Germline V lookup: CDR1 MNHEY, CDR2 SVGAGI. The CDR3 sequence: CASSYLGGPSSYEQYF. CDR3 in DNA: TGTGCCAGCAGTTACCTCGGGGGGCCAAGCTCCTACGAGCAGTACTTC.

The chain is built from TRBV12-3 or TRBV12-4 and TRBJ2-1; D gene unclear. V was clipped by 6 bases and J by 6 bases, with 6 bases between them. The CDR3 is 11 residues long. Here the CDR3 reads CASRASNEQFF. In nucleotides, the CDR3 is TGTGCCAGCAGGGCTAGCAATGAGCAGTTCTTC.

There are a few counts of this clonotype. J is TRBJ1-5 and V is TRBV6-1, with 9 positions matching TRBD1. This CDR3 has 16 residues. Germline CDR1 MNHNS, CDR2 SASEGT. J gave up 3 bases and V 9 bases, and 12 bases lay outside the gene matches. The CDR3 is CARTLGQGDVNQPQHF. CDR3 nucleotide sequence: TGTGCCAGGACCCTGGGACAGGGAGATGTCAATCAGCCCCAGCATTTT.

J is TRBJ1-1 and V is TRBV10-3; D is unresolved. The length of the CDR3 is 13 residues. Germline assignment: CDR1 ENHRY and CDR2 SYGVKD. The V and J ends lost 8 bases and 4 bases respectively, with 14 bases between them. In DNA form, the CDR3 reads TGTGCCATCCCCCAGGAGGTGCGCACTGAAGCTTTCTTT. This translates into CAIPQEVRTEAFF.

The genes are TRBV20-1 and TRBJ1-5, with a possible D match to TRBD1 (6 bases). The V gene lost 0 bases and the J gene lost 5 bases, with 8 bases spanning the gap. Germline V CDR1 and CDR2: DFQATT, SNEGSKA (reference sequence). This CDR3 contains 13 residues. The CDR3 here is CSARETGDQPQHF. As DNA, the CDR3 is TGCAGTGCTAGAGAGACAGGAGATCAGCCCCAGCATTTT.

V gene TRBV20-1 combines with J gene TRBJ1-1; D not resolved. CDR3 length: 15 amino acids. Trimming pared 6 bases from V and 0 bases from J, leaving 17 bases between. CDR1 DFQATT and CDR2 SNEGSKA come from the germline V gene (reference sequence). CDR3 region: CSAPGRLRMNTEAFF. Here the CDR3 DNA reads TGCAGTGCCCCCGGACGGTTAAGAATGAACACTGAAGCTTTCTTT.

Only a few counts were recorded for this clonotype. The rearrangement joins TRBV7-9 to TRBJ1-2; perhaps TRBD1 as D (5 bases). Germline V gene lookup returns CDR1 SEHNR and CDR2 FQNEAQ (reference sequence). V lost 6 bases, J lost 7 bases, and 15 bases lay in between. There are 13 residues in the CDR3. The CDR3 nucleotides read TGTGCCAGCAGTAACTTAGGGACTGGTGGCTACACCTTC. It is translated as CASSNLGTGGYTF.

The chain combines TRBV6-2 or TRBV6-3 with TRBJ1-1, with TRBD1 matching 7 bases. The germline gives CDR1 MNHEY, CDR2 SVGEGT. The CDR3 has 14 residues. With V trimmed by 5 bases and J by 7 bases, 10 bases remained unmatched. CDR3 nucleotide sequence: TGTGCCAGCAGTGGAACAGGGGAACCGGGTGAAGCTTTCTTT. Translating gives CASSGTGEPGEAFF.

The rearrangement links TRBV15 to TRBJ1-6; 10 bases are a match to TRBD1. The CDR3 spans 17 residues. With V trimmed by 5 bases and J by 5 bases, 9 bases remained unmatched. CDR1 and CDR2 (germline): LNHNV, YYDKDF (reference sequence). The CDR3 coding sequence is TGTGCCACCAGCTTTAAACCGGGACAGGGGAATAATTCACCCCTCCACTTT. Protein product: CATSFKPGQGNNSPLHF.